This TCR beta chain was sequenced in a study of beta chain features in type 1 diabetes. Study results and limitations: Researchers reported that naive, central memory and Treg TCRB repertoires appeared more similar in patients than in healthy donors. Type 1 diabetes patients had moderately but significantly shorter TCRB CDR3s in all four CD4+ subsets. In type 1 diabetes patients, VDJ junctions had fewer insertions; deletions at these junctions were more frequent.

This clone was counted only a few times. No antigen is known for it. Germline V lookup: CDR1 LNHDA, CDR2 SQIVND (reference sequence). The CDR3 is 15 residues long. V lost 1 base and J 5 bases, leaving 14 bases between the germline ends. Every bit of the isolated RNA underwent reverse transcription, so sequencing read expressed TCRB transcripts. Roughly 3.6 million reads per sample were averaged for naive, central memory and regulatory samples. Only in-frame clones appear in the TCRdb table, and some are missing; sequencing was by immunoSEQ multiplex PCR. In the table there are 600,000 to 700,000 clones, about an eighth of which are singletons.

The sequence derives from a man aged 25 to 40 with type 1 diabetes. What was sequenced was naive CD4+ T cells from blood. J is TRBJ2-5 and V is TRBV19, with D hard to call. CDR3 region: CASSIGGQLWETQYF. In DNA form, the CDR3 reads TGTGCCAGTAGTATAGGTGGCCAGCTCTGGGAGACCCAGTACTTC.